The source of this T cell receptor (beta chain) is a study of OX40 agonist ivuxolimab in advanced cancers. Profiled with immunoSEQ multiplex PCR; TCRdb holds only in-frame clones, not every one. This sample has tens of thousands of clones, with about 85% found just once. Trimming at V came to 6 bases and at J to 1 base, leaving 4 bases not matched to a gene. Germline assignment: CDR1 ENHRY and CDR2 SYGVKD. The CDR3 contains 14 residues. The rearrangement joins TRBV10-3 to TRBJ2-5, with 8 bases lining up with TRBD2. This TCR came from an adult with an advanced solid tumor such as melanoma, head and neck, liver or kidney cancer. The sample consisted of CD4+ or CD8+ T cells sorted from blood, taken in a trial of the OX40 agonist ivuxolimab. CDR3 sequence reads: CAIRSAGAQETQYF. The CDR3 DNA reads as TGTGCCATCAGATCAGCGGGGGCCCAAGAGACCCAGTACTTC.